Detailed here is one TCR beta chain. Its antigen is undetermined. The record originates from a study of T-cell reconstitution after alpha-beta-depleted transplantation in children. Whole-study results and caveats: The high TCRbeta diversity at day 60 in some patients came from surviving recipient T cells and thymic progenitors. The authors attributed T-cell counts and diversity one year after transplant mostly to newly produced T cells.

V lost 2 bases, J lost 7 bases, and 12 bases lay in between. Germline loops: CDR1 SGHRS, CDR2 YFSETQ. The CDR3 sequence is 13 residues long. The authors prepared the TCRbeta library with unique molecular identifiers. One entry per CDR3 protein results from TCRdb running MiXCR on the PCR reads. The data hold 480,000 or so distinct CDR3 sequences, with roughly a tenth observed a single time. This sequence originates from a child aged 2 to 10 with inherited bone marrow failure, due to receive a stem cell transplant. The sequencing used PBMCs, collected before TCRalphabeta/CD19-depleted stem cell transplant. The gene calls are TRBV5-1 and TRBJ1-1; D gene uncertain. The CDR3: CASSFTGSHEAFF. CDR3 nucleotides: TGCGCCAGCAGCTTTACCGGGAGCCATGAAGCTTTCTTT.